Each of the 21 T cell receptor beta chains below was sequenced from the same sample in a study of shared clonotypes between healthy human individuals. Only in-frame clones appear in the TCRdb table, and some are missing; sequencing was by immunoSEQ multiplex PCR. The data hold around 1.9 million clones, with roughly 93% observed a single time. Naivety among CD8 cells was defined by CD45RO negativity and positive CCR7 selection, thereby excluding terminally differentiated effector memory CD45RA+ cells. The sequenced material came from naive CD8+ T cells from PBMCs. These receptors were collected from a man aged 18 to 29 in good health. Some clones in this sample may be carry-over from other donors' samples.

V is TRBV29-1 and J is TRBJ1-5; D is unresolved. The CDR3 runs to 13 residues. The germline gives CDR1 SQVTM, CDR2 ANQGSEA. Trimming removed 4 bases at V and 5 bases at J, with 12 bases between. The CDR3: CSVVTRSDQPQHF. CDR3 nucleotides: TGCAGCGTTGTTACTAGGAGCGATCAGCCCCAGCATTTT.

This sequence joins TRBV27 and TRBJ2-7; D tentatively reads TRBD1 or TRBD2 (5 bases each). V was clipped by 9 bases and J by 3 bases, with 15 bases between them. Per the germline V gene, CDR1 is MNHEY and CDR2 is SMNVEV (reference sequence). This CDR3 region has 13 residues. In nucleotides, the CDR3 is TGTGCCAGTGGGACGGGGAATTACTACGAGCAGTACTTC. Its protein product is CASGTGNYYEQYF.

A few counts support this clone. The J gene is TRBJ1-5, the V gene TRBV28; possibly TRBD1 for D (6 bases). Germline assignment: CDR1 MDHEN and CDR2 SYDVKM. The CDR3 runs 15 residues. The V gene lost 2 bases and the J gene lost 6 bases, with 14 bases spanning the gap. The DNA of the CDR3 is TGTGCCAGCAGTTTACTCGGGGGCGGAGGTCAGCCCCAGCATTTT. It codes for CASSLLGGGGQPQHF.

This clone has only one observation. The CDR3 here is CASSSTGVSDEQYF. The CDR3 region has the DNA TGTGCCAGCAGCTCCACAGGGGTATCCGACGAGCAGTACTTC. The V and J genes are TRBV5-4 and TRBJ2-7; 7 positions agree with TRBD1. V shed 3 bases and J 5 bases; nucleotides not matched to a gene: 8. CDR1 and CDR2 (germline): SGHNT, YYREEE (reference sequence). The CDR3 consists of 14 residues.

The chain has TRBV15 and TRBJ2-7; the match to TRBD1 covers 7 bases. Germline values: CDR1 LNHNV, CDR2 YYDKDF (reference sequence). The J segment lost 2 bases and the V segment lost 1 base, leaving 14 bases of the junction unmatched. This CDR3 has 18 residues. The CDR3 sequence is CATSRAPPRTGMTYEQYF. The DNA of the CDR3 is TGTGCCACCAGCAGAGCTCCCCCCCGGACAGGAATGACCTACGAGCAGTACTTC.

The gene calls are TRBV2 and TRBJ2-1; D unresolved. Germline V gives CDR1 SNHLY, CDR2 FYNNEI. The CDR3 has 17 amino acids. V was trimmed by 3 bases and J by 0 bases, leaving 15 bases between them. CDR3 nucleotides: TGTGCCAGCAGTGATCGCATCGTCCTTAGCTCCTACAATGAGCAGTTCTTC. Translation: CASSDRIVLSSYNEQFF. Complete variable domain (other parts from reference TRBV2 and TRBJ2-1): EPEVTQTPSHQVTQMGQEVILRCVPISNHLYFYWYRQILGQKVEFLVSFYNNEISEKSEIFDDQFSVERPDGSNFTLKIRSTKLEDSAMYFCASSDRIVLSSYNEQFFGPGTRLTVL.

This clone was counted a single time. The rearrangement links TRBV7-9 to TRBJ2-1; D gene uncertain. Germline V gives CDR1 SEHNR, CDR2 FQNEAQ (reference sequence). There are 12 residues in the CDR3. Trimming took 11 bases from V and 5 from J, leaving 13 bases between them. CDR3 nucleotide sequence: TGTGCCGTCCACCGCGGAGACAATGAGCAGTTCTTC. Protein: CAVHRGDNEQFF.

This chain connects TRBV27 to TRBJ2-7; a possible D gene is TRBD2 (5 bases). Germline V gene sequence: CDR1 MNHEY, CDR2 SMNVEV (reference sequence). V lost 6 bases to trimming and J lost 1 base, with 19 bases between them. CDR3 length equals 16 residues. The CDR3 is CASSPEVAQISYEQYF. The CDR3, as DNA: TGTGCCAGCAGCCCAGAAGTAGCGCAGATATCCTACGAGCAGTACTTC.

The gene calls are TRBV11-3 and TRBJ2-1, with D maybe TRBD2 (5 bases). CDR3 size: 14 residues. CDR1 is SGHNT and CDR2 is YENEEA in the germline V gene. Trimming removed 6 bases at V and 7 bases at J, with 16 bases between. The CDR3 is CASSTQPGINEQFF. CDR3 DNA sequence: TGTGCCAGCAGTACCCAGCCGGGGATTAATGAGCAGTTCTTC.

CDR3 protein: CATSSRFNDEKLFF. In DNA, the CDR3 is TGTGCCACCAGCAGCAGGTTTAATGATGAAAAACTGTTTTTT. J is TRBJ1-4 and V is TRBV15; D ambiguous. The germline V gene has CDR1 LNHNV and CDR2 YYDKDF (reference sequence). CDR3 length equals 14 residues. V lost 3 bases to trimming and J lost 6 bases, with 11 bases between them.

This clone was counted a single time. At the DNA level, this CDR3 is encoded by other sequences in the same sample as well. The rearrangement links TRBV27 to TRBJ2-1, with D unclear. The germline gives CDR1 MNHEY, CDR2 SMNVEV (reference sequence). This CDR3 is built from 13 residues. V was cut by 6 bases and J by 0 bases, with 6 bases left in between. This CDR3 is CASSLGSYNEQFF. CDR3 nucleotide sequence: TGTGCCAGCAGCCTGGGCTCCTACAATGAGCAGTTCTTC.

V and J are TRBV9 and TRBJ1-4; D is unclear. V lost 0 bases to trimming and J lost 7 bases, with 4 bases between them. Germline-derived CDR1 and CDR2 are SGDLS and YYNGEE. The CDR3 contains 12 residues. In nucleotides, the CDR3 is TGTGCCAGCAGCGTAGCCGGTGAAAAACTGTTTTTT. It is translated as CASSVAGEKLFF.

The V call is TRBV7-9, the J call TRBJ2-2, with TRBD2 matching over 14 bases. Germline CDR1 reads SEHNR; CDR2 reads FQNEAQ (reference sequence). The CDR3 has 18 amino acids. Trimming at V came to 5 bases and at J to 0 bases, leaving 5 bases not matched to a gene. The CDR3 protein is CASSPRLAGGSNTGELFF. The CDR3 coding sequence is TGTGCCAGCAGCCCCCGACTAGCGGGAGGGTCGAACACCGGGGAGCTGTTTTTT.

The rearrangement uses TRBV7-8 and TRBJ2-5, with D unresolved. Trimming shortened V by 5 bases and J by 5 bases, and 18 bases separated the two germline ends. The CDR3 totals 15 residues. CDR1 and CDR2 (germline): SGHVS, FQNEAQ. CDR3 region: CASSNPTYGRETQYF. The CDR3 DNA is TGTGCCAGCAGCAACCCCACGTATGGTCGCGAGACCCAGTACTTC.

The rearrangement links TRBV30 to TRBJ1-6; D remains ambiguous. The germline V and J ends were trimmed by 4 bases and 11 bases, with 9 bases remaining between them. The CDR3 extends over 11 amino acids. The germline CDR1 and CDR2 sequences are GTSNPN and SVGIG (reference sequence). The CDR3 is CAWNKDPPLHF. The CDR3 nucleotides are TGTGCCTGGAACAAAGACCCACCCCTCCACTTT.

The chain recombines TRBV19 with TRBJ1-5; D is possibly TRBD1 (5 bases). Germline assignment: CDR1 LNHDA and CDR2 SQIVND (reference sequence). V was pared by 7 bases and J by 4 bases, with 14 bases between. The CDR3 totals 14 residues. CDR3 sequence reads: CASIDTGANQPQHF. The CDR3 DNA is TGTGCCAGTATTGATACCGGGGCGAATCAGCCCCAGCATTTT. The full variable domain, its missing parts supplied by reference TRBV19 and TRBJ1-5, is DGGITQSPKYLFRKEGQNVTLSCEQNLNHDAMYWYRQDPGQGLRLIYYSQIVNDFQKGDIAEGYSVSREKKESFPLTVTSAQKNPTAFYLCASIDTGANQPQHFGDGTRLSIL.

This clone was seen a single time. CDR3 protein: CASRAASGGELFF. Here the CDR3 DNA reads TGTGCCAGCAGAGCCGCTAGCGGCGGGGAGCTGTTTTTT. The chain joins TRBV6-5 to TRBJ2-2; 7 bases are a match to TRBD2. The CDR3 has 13 residues. Germline trimming cut 6 bases from V and 7 bases from J; bases unmatched to any gene: 5. Germline V gene lookup returns CDR1 MNHEY and CDR2 SVGAGI.

This clone occurred a few times. CDR3 amino acids: CASSQEAGIQPQHF. In DNA form, the CDR3 reads TGCGCCAGCAGCCAAGAAGCGGGGATTCAGCCCCAGCATTTT. This sequence joins TRBV4-1 and TRBJ1-5; D ambiguous. The CDR3 consists of 14 residues. The germline V and J ends were trimmed by 0 bases and 6 bases, with 9 bases remaining between them. The germline V gene has CDR1 MGHRA and CDR2 YSYEKL.

The chain employs TRBV6-6 and TRBJ2-7; either TRBD1 or TRBD2 may fit D (5 bases each). The CDR3 has 16 amino acids. The V end lost 1 base, the J end lost 0 bases, and 13 bases lay between the germline ends. Germline V gene data show CDR1 as MNHNY and CDR2 as SVGAGI (reference sequence). Here the CDR3 reads CASSYLLGAISYEQYF. CDR3 DNA sequence: TGTGCCAGCAGTTACTTACTCGGGGCTATCTCCTACGAGCAGTACTTC.

The CDR3 DNA sequence: TGTGCCAGCTCACCGGTCGACCTAGGGGGGGAGCAGTACTTC. It codes for CASSPVDLGGEQYF. The chain couples TRBV18 to TRBJ2-7, with D perhaps assigned TRBD1 or TRBD2 (6 bases each). Germline assignment: CDR1 KGHSH and CDR2 LQKENI. The V gene lost 3 bases and the J gene lost 7 bases, with 16 bases spanning the gap. The length of the CDR3 is 14 residues.

Notes on this clone: Other nucleotide sequences from this sample produce the same CDR3. This rearrangement joins TRBV27 to TRBJ1-1; 7 nucleotides align to TRBD1. Germline loops: CDR1 MNHEY, CDR2 SMNVEV (reference sequence). This CDR3 has 12 residues. Trimming took 5 bases from V and 7 from J; bases not matched to a gene: 4. Here the CDR3 reads CASSLPGGEAFF. For the CDR3, the DNA is TGTGCCAGCAGTCTCCCAGGGGGTGAAGCTTTCTTT.